This T cell receptor beta chain derives from a study of OX40 agonist ivuxolimab in advanced cancers. Profiling relied on immunoSEQ multiplex PCR, and the TCRdb table lists in-frame clones only, not all of them. This sample yields some 58,000 clones, of which roughly 80% are seen a single time; around 1.9% belongs to the top ten. The CDR3 consists of 18 residues. Trimming removed 7 bases from V and 1 base from J; junction bases left unmatched: 13. From germline, CDR1 is MGHRA and CDR2 YSYEKL. The sample was CD4+ or CD8+ T cells sorted from blood, taken in a trial of the OX40 agonist ivuxolimab. The chain has TRBV4-1 and TRBJ1-1, with 12 bases fitting TRBD1. This TCR was recovered from an adult with an advanced solid tumor such as melanoma, head and neck, liver or kidney cancer. CDR3 sequence (DNA): TGCGCCAGCAACCTGGGGGACAGGGGGCGAATGTGGAACACTGAAGCTTTCTTT. This translates into CASNLGDRGRMWNTEAFF.